This TCR beta chain derives from a study of OX40 agonist ivuxolimab in advanced cancers. The germline V gene has CDR1 SGDLS and CDR2 YYNGEE. V was trimmed by 3 bases and J by 8 bases, leaving 18 bases between them. The CDR3 totals 15 residues. Method: immunoSEQ multiplex PCR; TCRdb's copy keeps in-frame clones and lacks some. The repertoire includes about 52,000 clones, about 93% of them detected once, and around 26% sits in the top ten. The starting material was CD4+ or CD8+ T cells sorted from blood, obtained in a trial of the OX40 agonist ivuxolimab. This chain joins TRBV9 and TRBJ2-1; possibly TRBD2 for D (6 bases). The clonotype comes from an adult with an advanced solid tumor such as melanoma, head and neck, liver or kidney cancer. DNA for the CDR3: TGTGCCAGCAGCGCCCCCGGGACTCCCTTCTATGAGCAGTTCTTC. As protein: CASSAPGTPFYEQFF.